A single sample is the source of the 30 T cell receptor beta chains below, sequenced in a study of human T cells and chemical hapten exposure. MiXCR, applied by TCRdb to the RACE reads, yields one record per CDR3 protein. The sample yields 350,000 or so distinct CDR3 sequences, under 8% seen once. Regarding time point: patch test 1, 2 weeks after DPC sensitization. The treatment denotes: therapeutic diphenylcyclopropenone sensitization with weekly scalp DPC. Sequences were derived from whole blood, sampled in connection with sensitization to the hapten diphenylcyclopropenone (DPC). These receptors were taken from a woman younger than 30 with alopecia areata. Some clones in this sample may be carry-over from other donors' samples.

This chain links TRBV5-1 with TRBJ2-7, with TRBD2 identical over 11 bases. Germline-derived CDR1 and CDR2 are SGHRS and YFSETQ. This CDR3 is 17 amino acids long. The ends lost 2 bases at V and 2 bases at J; junction bases unmatched: 9. In nucleotides, the CDR3 is TGCGCCAGCAGCTTATCCCTAGCGGGGGGCCCCCCCTACGAGCAGTACTTC. Translated, it gives CASSLSLAGGPPYEQYF. The full variable domain, its missing parts supplied by reference TRBV5-1 and TRBJ2-7, is KAGVTQTPRYLIKTRGQQVTLSCSPISGHRSVSWYQQTPGQGLQFLFEYFSETQRNKGNFPGRFSGRQFSNSRSEMNVSTLELGDSALYLCASSLSLAGGPPYEQYFGPGTRLTVT.

The chain is built from TRBV7-9 and TRBJ2-1; 7 nucleotides match TRBD1. There are 14 residues in the CDR3. The germline gives CDR1 SEHNR, CDR2 FQNEAQ (reference sequence). V was clipped by 10 bases and J by 0 bases; unmatched bases: 6. CDR3 in DNA: TGTGCCACCGATACAGGGGACTCCTACAATGAGCAGTTCTTC. Amino acids: CATDTGDSYNEQFF.

The table lists this clonotype with a few counts. This chain links TRBV10-3 with TRBJ2-7; 9 bases line up with TRBD2. Germline V gene lookup returns CDR1 ENHRY and CDR2 SYGVKD. The junction had 10 bases not matched to a gene; V was cut back by 6 bases and J by 4 bases. There are 15 residues in the CDR3. In DNA, the CDR3 is TGTGCCATCAGGAAACAAGCGGGGGGCGAGTACGAGCAGTACTTC. Encoded protein: CAIRKQAGGEYEQYF.

The chain has TRBV7-2 and TRBJ1-1; no clear D. Germline V lookup: CDR1 SGHTA, CDR2 FQGNSA. The CDR3 sequence is 15 residues long. The V gene lost 5 bases and the J gene lost 4 bases, with 17 bases spanning the gap. Written as DNA, the CDR3 is TGTGCCAGCAGCGAACAATACAGATCTCCCACTGAAGCTTTCTTT. This encodes CASSEQYRSPTEAFF.

There are many counts of this clonotype. This rearrangement joins TRBV7-9 to TRBJ2-6; a possible D gene is TRBD1 (5 bases). Germline CDR1 is SEHNR and CDR2 is FQNEAQ (reference sequence). This CDR3 region has 16 residues. V lost 5 bases and J 0 bases, leaving 11 bases between the germline ends. CDR3 sequence (DNA): TGTGCCAGCAGCCCCGGACAAGACTCTGGGGCCAACGTCCTGACTTTC. It specifies CASSPGQDSGANVLTF.

This clonotype was picked up a small number of times. The chain recombines TRBV5-6 with TRBJ1-1; D might be TRBD1 (5 bases). V lost 1 base, J lost 2 bases, and 12 bases lay in between. There are 15 residues in the CDR3. Germline V gene data show CDR1 as SGHDT and CDR2 as YYEEEE. DNA of the CDR3: TGTGCCAGCAGCTTGCAGGGTTCGCGAAACACTGAAGCTTTCTTT. The encoded protein is CASSLQGSRNTEAFF. The complete variable domain, with remaining parts taken from reference TRBV5-6 and TRBJ1-1, reads DAGVTQSPTHLIKTRGQQVTLRCSPKSGHDTVSWYQQALGQGPQFIFQYYEEEERQRGNFPDRFSGHQFPNYSSELNVNALLLGDSALYLCASSLQGSRNTEAFFGQGTRLTVV.

This rearrangement joins TRBV10-3 to TRBJ1-5, with D unclear. The germline CDR1 and CDR2 sequences are ENHRY and SYGVKD. The V gene lost 4 bases and the J gene lost 5 bases, with 6 bases spanning the gap. There are 12 residues in the CDR3. CDR3 residues: CAISGPDQPQHF. The CDR3, as DNA: TGTGCCATCAGTGGACCTGATCAGCCCCAGCATTTT.

This clonotype was seen repeatedly, ten times or more. The chain employs TRBV29-1 and TRBJ2-5, with D possibly matching TRBD2 (7 bases). CDR1 is SQVTM, CDR2 ANQGSEA, per germline. This CDR3 has 16 amino acids. V was pared by 7 bases and J by 0 bases, with 21 bases between. The CDR3 DNA sequence: TGCAGCGCCGCTCTTGCGGGGGCGACCTACCAAGAGACCCAGTACTTC. Translation gives CSAALAGATYQETQYF.

The chain joins TRBV20-1 to TRBJ2-2, with TRBD1 as a possible D gene (5 bases). Between the trimmed V and J ends, which lost 0 bases and 5 bases, there was a span of 10 bases. The CDR3 has 14 amino acids. CDR1 is DFQATT and CDR2 is SNEGSKA in the germline V gene (reference sequence). The CDR3 nucleotides are TGCAGTGCTAGAGATCCGACAGCGACCGGGGAGCTGTTTTTT. Its protein product is CSARDPTATGELFF.

This clonotype was observed a few times. The chain joins TRBV6-5 to TRBJ1-1, with D unresolved. Trimming cost V 6 bases and J 4 bases, with 18 bases left between them. Germline CDR1 is MNHEY and CDR2 is SVGAGI. The CDR3 runs 15 residues. The chain's CDR3 is CASRNGGFLGTEAFF. CDR3 DNA sequence: TGTGCCAGCAGGAACGGAGGGTTTCTGGGCACTGAAGCTTTCTTT.

J is TRBJ1-5 and V is TRBV10-3, with 8 bases aligning to TRBD1. This CDR3 spans 14 amino acids. With V trimmed by 9 bases and J by 2 bases, 6 bases remained unmatched. Germline-derived CDR1 and CDR2 are ENHRY and SYGVKD. CDR3 bases: TGTGCCATATCAGGGGGCTATGGCAATCAGCCCCAGCATTTT. Its protein product is CAISGGYGNQPQHF.

This chain joins TRBV28 and TRBJ2-7, with 9 bases lining up with TRBD1. CDR3 length: 15 residues. From germline, CDR1 is MDHEN and CDR2 SYDVKM. The trim removed 5 bases at V and 7 bases at J, leaving 12 bases unmatched. The CDR3 is CASSPNNRGRGEQYF. CDR3 coding DNA: TGTGCCAGCAGTCCCAACAACAGGGGGCGAGGGGAGCAGTACTTC.

The rearrangement links TRBV9 to TRBJ1-3; D uncertain. Germline lookup yields CDR1 SGDLS and CDR2 YYNGEE. Trimming took 0 bases from V and 4 from J, leaving 8 bases between them. CDR3 size: 14 residues. CDR3 residues: CASSVDGSGNTIYF. CDR3 coding DNA: TGTGCCAGCAGCGTAGACGGGTCAGGAAACACCATATATTTT.

This chain joins TRBV12-3 or TRBV12-4 and TRBJ2-3; 8 bases map to TRBD2. The CDR3 runs 15 residues. Unmatched junction bases numbered 7, after V lost 2 bases and J lost 6 bases. CDR3 in DNA: TGTGCCAGCAGTTTAAGCGGGGGCCCTTGGGATACGCAGTATTTT. It yields the protein CASSLSGGPWDTQYF.

This clonotype was observed a handful of times. This chain connects TRBV27 to TRBJ1-6; no firm D call. Per germline, CDR1 MNHEY and CDR2 SMNVEV (reference sequence). This CDR3 is built from 14 residues. V lost 10 bases to trimming and J lost 1 base, with 11 bases between them. The CDR3 reads CATRPGSYNSPLHF. The CDR3 nucleotides are TGTGCCACCCGGCCGGGTTCCTATAATTCACCCCTCCACTTT.

This clonotype was seen many times. V is TRBV5-1 and J is TRBJ2-5, with TRBD2 matching 8 bases. The germline V gene has CDR1 SGHRS and CDR2 YFSETQ. There are 15 residues in the CDR3. The trim removed 0 bases at V and 1 base at J, leaving 2 bases unmatched. The CDR3 DNA is TGCGCCAGCAGCTTGGCGGGGGGGCGCCAAGAGACCCAGTACTTC. This translates into CASSLAGGRQETQYF.

Many counts were recorded for this clonotype. The CDR3 protein is CASSYSWNQETQYF. The CDR3 bases are TGTGCCAGCAGTTACTCCTGGAACCAAGAGACCCAGTACTTC. J is TRBJ2-5 and V is TRBV6-2 or TRBV6-3; D gene unclear. The CDR3 is 14 residues long. Germline values: CDR1 MNHEY, CDR2 SVGEGT. The V and J ends lost 0 bases and 0 bases respectively, with 5 bases between them.

Ten or more counts support this clonotype. The chain couples TRBV5-1 to TRBJ2-1; TRBD2 matches 11 bases. The ends lost 4 bases at V and 5 bases at J; junction bases unmatched: 8. This CDR3 contains 16 residues. The V gene's germline CDR1 is SGHRS and CDR2 YFSETQ. This CDR3 reads CASSPNFSGGDNEQFF. The DNA for the CDR3 is TGCGCCAGCAGCCCCAACTTTAGCGGGGGGGACAATGAGCAGTTCTTC.

This clonotype was counted a few times. This rearrangement joins TRBV10-3 to TRBJ1-3; weak D call: TRBD1 (5 bases). Trimming removed 8 bases from V and 3 bases from J, with 23 bases in between. The germline gives CDR1 ENHRY, CDR2 SYGVKD. This CDR3 is built from 17 residues. The CDR3 DNA sequence: TGTGCCATCCGGAAACCGGCGGGGGGATTGAGTGGAAACACCATATATTTT. This translates into CAIRKPAGGLSGNTIYF.

This clonotype was observed a handful of times. The rearrangement links TRBV15 to TRBJ2-1, with TRBD1 identical over 12 bases. From germline, CDR1 is LNHNV and CDR2 YYDKDF (reference sequence). V lost 7 bases to trimming and J lost 7 bases; unmatched junction nucleotides: 8. The CDR3 is 15 amino acids. This chain's CDR3 is CATTSGTGGGNEQFF. DNA of the CDR3: TGTGCCACCACCTCCGGGACAGGGGGCGGGAATGAGCAGTTCTTC.

The genes are TRBV20-1 and TRBJ2-3, with 7 bases that match TRBD2. CDR1 DFQATT and CDR2 SNEGSKA come from the germline V gene (reference sequence). The CDR3 is made up of 15 amino acids. V gave up 4 bases and J gave up 0 bases; unmatched junction bases: 7. CDR3 region: CSATTSASSTDTQYF. In nucleotides, the CDR3 is TGCAGTGCTACTACTAGCGCTTCTAGCACAGATACGCAGTATTTT.

This clonotype was seen only a few times. V and J are TRBV29-1 and TRBJ2-4, with D unresolved. The CDR3 is 11 amino acids. The V end was cut by 0 bases, the J end by 11 bases, with 8 bases between. The germline V gene has CDR1 SQVTM and CDR2 ANQGSEA. The chain's CDR3 is CSVEDQAVQYF. CDR3 coding DNA: TGCAGCGTTGAAGATCAGGCAGTTCAGTACTTC.

This clonotype was counted between two and nine times. The genes are TRBV12-3 or TRBV12-4 and TRBJ1-5, with unresolved D. This CDR3 contains 16 residues. V lost 2 bases and J 2 bases, leaving 13 bases between the germline ends. This CDR3 reads CASSLRPSEGNQPQHF. CDR3 bases: TGTGCCAGCAGTTTAAGGCCCTCCGAGGGCAATCAGCCCCAGCATTTT.

Ten or more counts support this clonotype. V usage is TRBV5-1 and J usage is TRBJ2-5, with D perhaps TRBD2 (5 bases). CDR3 length: 14 residues. With 3 bases removed from V and 2 bases from J, the gap between germline ends came to 11 bases. Germline CDR1 reads SGHRS; CDR2 reads YFSETQ. CDR3 protein: CASSYESGQETQYF. Written as DNA, the CDR3 is TGCGCCAGCAGCTACGAGAGCGGACAAGAGACCCAGTACTTC.

At least ten counts were recorded for this clonotype. The rearrangement uses TRBV9 and TRBJ2-1, with D possibly matching TRBD1 (6 bases). The CDR3 runs to 16 residues. From germline, CDR1 is SGDLS and CDR2 YYNGEE. Trimming left V 0 bases short and J 8 bases short, with 18 bases between. The CDR3 here is CASSVGRVPGVDEQFF. The CDR3 DNA is TGTGCCAGCAGCGTAGGAAGAGTCCCAGGGGTGGATGAGCAGTTCTTC.

This clonotype occurred many times. The CDR3 is CASSLRAGGVYNEQFF. Written as DNA, the CDR3 is TGTGCCAGCAGCCTGCGAGCGGGGGGTGTTTACAATGAGCAGTTCTTC. J is TRBJ2-1 and V is TRBV7-3; TRBD2 agrees at 9 bases. Germline V gene data show CDR1 as SGHTA and CDR2 as FQGTGA. This CDR3 has 16 amino acids. V lost 5 bases to trimming and J lost 4 bases; unmatched junction nucleotides: 9.

The V and J genes are TRBV4-3 and TRBJ1-2, with D uncertain. The CDR3 totals 15 residues. V lost 4 bases and J lost 0, with 12 bases in between. Germline CDR1 LGHNA, CDR2 YSLEER. The chain's CDR3 is CASSPTRGTNYGYTF. The CDR3 bases are TGCGCCAGCAGCCCCACCCGGGGAACTAACTATGGCTACACCTTC.

This clonotype was counted ten times or more. J is TRBJ1-3 and V is TRBV7-2; unclear D gene. Deletions cut 5 bases from V and 4 bases from J, with 15 bases between. The germline V gene encodes CDR1 SGHTA and CDR2 FQGNSA. The CDR3 is made up of 15 amino acids. CDR3 region: CASSQMWVSGNTIYF. Here the CDR3 DNA reads TGTGCCAGCAGCCAGATGTGGGTATCAGGAAACACCATATATTTT.

The rearrangement uses TRBV4-3 and TRBJ1-5; D unclear. This CDR3 has 15 amino acids. V gave up 0 bases and J gave up 4 bases, with 10 bases separating them. Germline-derived CDR1 and CDR2 are LGHNA and YSLEER. CDR3 DNA sequence: TGCGCCAGCAGCCAAGATTTAATGGGGAATCAGCCCCAGCATTTT. Amino acids: CASSQDLMGNQPQHF.

V is TRBV7-2 and J is TRBJ2-7, with D unclear. This CDR3 spans 12 amino acids. Germline CDR1 is SGHTA and CDR2 is FQGNSA. V gave up 2 bases and J gave up 2 bases, with 4 bases separating them. CDR3 DNA sequence: TGTGCCAGCAGCTTAAATGCCTACGAGCAGTACTTC. Translated: CASSLNAYEQYF.